This TCR beta chain was sequenced in a study of blood T cell repertoires in COVID-19. Whole-study context: Sources were T cells, B-cell-depleted T cells, or PBMCs; the material itself was cDNA or gDNA.

On this clone itself: Other DNA sequences within the sample encode an identical CDR3.

Trimming cost V 3 bases and J 0 bases; bases outside gene matches: 1. There are 15 residues in the CDR3. Germline V gene lookup returns CDR1 LNHDA and CDR2 SQIVND (reference sequence). Measured with immunoSEQ multiplex PCR; TCRdb has only the in-frame clones, and not every one. The sample carries around 250,000 clones, 85% to 90% recorded once. Sequencing was carried out using PBMCs or T cells enriched from blood (not recorded which). This clonotype was sampled from a woman between 45 and 65 years old who had recovered from COVID-19. This sequence joins TRBV19 and TRBJ2-3; 9 nucleotides match TRBD2. In DNA form, the CDR3 reads TGTGCCAGTAGTATCACTAGCGGGAGCACAGATACGCAGTATTTT. It specifies CASSITSGSTDTQYF. Using reference TRBV19 and TRBJ2-3 for the parts outside the CDR3, the full variable domain is DGGITQSPKYLFRKEGQNVTLSCEQNLNHDAMYWYRQDPGQGLRLIYYSQIVNDFQKGDIAEGYSVSREKKESFPLTVTSAQKNPTAFYLCASSITSGSTDTQYFGPGTRLTVL.